The subject of this entry is one T cell receptor (beta chain). What it binds is unknown. This sample is part of a study of cytomegalovirus exposure and HLA in healthy donors. The V segment lost 4 bases and the J segment 2 bases; nucleotides outside the gene matches: 3. Germline CDR1 reads SGHVS; CDR2 reads FQNEAQ. The CDR3 spans 14 residues. The table came from immunoSEQ multiplex PCR; TCRdb's copy has only in-frame clones and leaves some out. The sample shows about 220,000 clones, around 80% of them seen only once. Study-wide results and limits: The authors enumerated under 200 TCR beta chains as linked to cytomegalovirus. Generally TCR sequences proved uncommon, though certain public TCRs appeared in numerous donors. Reports showed the classifier diagnosing cytomegalovirus status with high specificity and sensitivity.

The origin of this receptor is a woman aged 25 to 45 in good health and CMV-seropositive. Input material: PBMCs. The chain is built from TRBV7-8 and TRBJ2-7, with 9 nucleotides matching TRBD1. CDR3 residues: CASSSGQGPYEQYF. Here the CDR3 DNA reads TGTGCCAGCAGCTCCGGACAGGGGCCCTACGAGCAGTACTTC.